This TCR beta chain was documented in a study of siplizumab effects on memory and regulatory T cells (dated by TCRdb to the late 2010s). In terms of the full investigation: The study looked at the effect of siplizumab, an anti-CD2 antibody, on alloreactive T-cell subsets in allogeneic mixed lymphocyte reactions made from human PBMCs.

What the work shows at the level of the full study, not this receptor alone: Compared with memory T cells, unstimulated naive T cells appeared more diverse, and naive cells seemed to make a substantial contribution to the alloresponse. Siplizumab significantly reduced the cumulative frequency of alloreactive sequences traceable to unstimulated CD4+ memory T cells. For roughly 80-96% of proliferating CD4+ or CD8+ clones, no naive or memory phenotype could be assigned. Because sequences below about 10^-5 frequency were poorly captured, only a minor fraction of alloreactive clones could be mapped to unstimulated subsets. Among mappable alloreactive CD4+ clones, the Treg-derived fraction averaged approximately 63% with siplizumab versus approximately 27% in control reactions. The suppressive function of proliferating Tregs from siplizumab cultures was not functionally confirmed.

A word on this clone: Its cognate antigen has yet to be identified. Within one base of it there is no much larger clone, and no base qualities were kept.

Libraries were made using the immunoSEQ multiplex PCR assay. Around 9.9 x 10^4 TCR templates per sample were assayed by the deep sequencing platform. Genomic DNA extracted from sorted T cells was the material used for TCRbeta CDR3 sequencing. The published analysis was carried out like this. The R programming language was used for clonal analysis of TCRbeta CDR3 data. Unstimulated samples were compared with post-reaction CFSE-low samples to define alloreactive CD4+ and CD8+ clones. By matching sequences to the repertoires of sorted unstimulated Treg and non-Treg cells, each alloreactive CD4+ clone was assigned a regulatory or non-regulatory origin. As stored in TCRdb, this immuneACCESS dataset retains in-frame rearrangements with V and J assigned. A fraction of the clones does not appear; measured against another copy, unresolved V genes explain less than half of the discrepancy, and the remainder lacks a known reason. From that table come the V and J calls and clone size; the DNA was used to work out D and trimming. Recorded for this sample are approximately 60,000 clones; 70% to 85% of them occurred a single time. Approximately 0.38% of the sample is in the top ten clones.

V and J lose 1 base and 2 bases, and a span of 10 bases separates them. The CDR3 holds 14 amino acids from the cysteine to the phenylalanine. Only the CDR3 DNA stays, 42 bases, in frame from base 1. CDR1 is given as SGDLS and CDR2 as YYNGEE, both from the germline V gene. Unstimulated CD4+ memory cells were also sequenced in three donor pairs, together with CD4+ naive, CD8+ TEMRA, CD8+ naive and CD8+ effector memory subsets. Sorted unstimulated T cells and proliferating T cells recovered from mixed lymphocyte reactions underwent TCRbeta CDR3 sequencing. Fresh whole blood from fewer than 12 HLA-typed healthy donors was used to isolate PBMCs.

The source of this sequence is a human donor in good health. The chain joins TRBV9 to TRBJ2-7; the D segment cannot be called with confidence. The material sequenced was memory CD4+ T cells sorted from blood. The meaning of the sample's cell subset or site label: unstimulated CD4+ memory T cells. The CDR3 protein: CASSVLPETYEQYF. The DNA sequence follows: TGTGCCAGCAGCGTACTACCTGAAACCTACGAGCAGTACTTC.